The rows below give T cell receptor beta chains drawn from one sample of a study of CD8+ T cells in alopecia areata. Clones were read by immunoSEQ multiplex PCR, and TCRdb kept only the in-frame ones, dropping some. The data contain 150,000 or so clones, around 87% of them seen just once; the ten biggest clones take up about 16%. The sample in question was CD8+ T cells sorted from blood, obtained at week 0. Receptor source: a human donor with alopecia areata. Each CDR3 is given with its conserved first and last residue. Each record gives: V gene, clone size, J gene, D gene, CDR3 protein, CDR3 DNA. The D gene is left open where the match is weak. Part of the rows lack a size; the others show once, few, many or a class for expanded clones.

TRBV7-2,NA,TRBJ2-4,TRBD1,CASSTGQGWDIQYF,TGTGCCAGCAGCACCGGACAGGGTTGGGACATTCAGTACTTC
TRBV7-6,NA,TRBJ2-1,TRBD2,CASSLDIAGGSYNEQFF,TGTGCCAGCAGCTTAGATATAGCGGGGGGTTCCTACAATGAGCAGTTCTTC
TRBV27,NA,TRBJ2-3,NA,CASSSGPVPDTQYF,TGTGCCAGCAGTAGCGGTCCCGTCCCAGATACGCAGTATTTT
TRBV7-6,NA,TRBJ1-2,TRBD1,CASSDGTGGANYGYTF,TGTGCCAGCAGCGACGGGACAGGGGGAGCTAACTATGGCTACACCTTC
TRBV25-1,NA,TRBJ1-1,TRBD1,CASSEFFPGTGKAFF,TGTGCCAGCAGTGAATTTTTTCCCGGGACAGGAAAAGCTTTCTTT
TRBV5-1,NA,TRBJ2-7,NA,CASSLEQNYEQYF,TGCGCCAGCAGCTTGGAACAGAACTACGAGCAGTACTTC
TRBV30,NA,TRBJ2-7,TRBD2,CAWSVPSGGNTYEQYF,TGTGCCTGGAGTGTACCTAGCGGGGGGAACACCTACGAGCAGTACTTC
TRBV5-4,NA,TRBJ2-3,TRBD2,CASSLAGSTDTQYF,TGTGCCAGCAGCCTAGCGGGAAGCACAGATACGCAGTATTTT
TRBV7-9,NA,TRBJ1-1,NA,CASSLETNTEAFF,TGTGCCAGCAGCTTAGAGACGAACACTGAAGCTTTCTTT
TRBV6-5,NA,TRBJ2-3,NA,CASSFMGDTQYF,TGTGCCAGCAGTTTCATGGGGGATACGCAGTATTTT
TRBV28,NA,TRBJ2-7,TRBD2,CASSLFDLGTSGVPYEQYF,TGTGCCAGCAGTTTATTTGACCTTGGGACTAGCGGGGTGCCCTACGAGCAGTACTTC
TRBV7-9,NA,TRBJ2-1,NA,CASRPTESSYNEQFF,TGTGCCAGCAGACCCACCGAGAGCTCCTACAATGAGCAGTTCTTC
TRBV6-5,NA,TRBJ2-3,NA,CASSPLLRPGDTQYF,TGTGCCAGCAGTCCCCTTTTACGACCGGGAGATACGCAGTATTTT
TRBV9,NA,TRBJ2-1,TRBD2,CASGTSGDNEQFF,TGTGCCAGCGGGACTAGCGGTGACAATGAGCAGTTCTTC
TRBV25-1,once,TRBJ2-7,NA,CASSEWSGRSSYEQYF,TGTGCCAGCAGTGAATGGTCGGGGAGGAGTTCCTACGAGCAGTACTTC
TRBV6-1,NA,TRBJ2-2,TRBD1,CASTRGQGNTGELFF,TGTGCCAGCACCAGAGGACAGGGGAACACCGGGGAGCTGTTTTTT
TRBV27,once,TRBJ1-2,TRBD1,CASGWPTGANGYTF,TGTGCCAGCGGATGGCCGACAGGGGCGAATGGCTACACCTTC
TRBV29-1,few,TRBJ2-7,NA,CSASGGTSSSYEQYF,TGCAGCGCCTCCGGAGGGACGTCTAGCTCCTACGAGCAGTACTTC
TRBV14,NA,TRBJ2-1,NA,CASSQAPYNEQFF,TGTGCCAGCAGCCAGGCACCCTACAATGAGCAGTTCTTC
TRBV30,NA,TRBJ2-7,TRBD1,CAWRGGQGIVYEQYF,TGTGCCTGGAGGGGGGGACAGGGGATAGTCTACGAGCAGTACTTC
TRBV7-8,NA,TRBJ2-7,NA,CASSLAGPSYEQYF,TGTGCCAGCAGCTTGGCGGGCCCCTCCTACGAGCAGTACTTC
TRBV11-2,few,TRBJ2-7,NA,CASSLDRGRSYEQYF,TGTGCCAGCAGCTTAGATCGGGGGAGGTCCTACGAGCAGTACTTC
TRBV4-1,NA,TRBJ2-3,TRBD2,CASSLRTSSTDTQYF,TGCGCCAGCAGCCTCCGGACTAGCTCCACAGATACGCAGTATTTT
TRBV27,NA,TRBJ2-5,NA,CASRAVPGDQETQYF,TGTGCCAGCAGGGCCGTACCAGGAGACCAAGAGACCCAGTACTTC
TRBV9,NA,TRBJ1-5,NA,CASSVASEGQPQHF,TGTGCCAGCAGCGTAGCATCCGAAGGTCAGCCCCAGCATTTT
TRBV15,NA,TRBJ1-1,TRBD1,CATSREGEIRGEPEAFF,TGTGCCACCAGCAGAGAAGGGGAGATCAGGGGGGAACCTGAAGCTTTCTTT